One and the same sample provided the 14 T cell receptor beta chains below, sequenced in a study of cytomegalovirus exposure and HLA in healthy donors. It was with 60 Vbeta and 13 Jbeta primers that the PCR ran. Sequencing used immunoSEQ multiplex PCR; TCRdb keeps in-frame clones, though not all of them. There are 94,000 or so clones in the sample; just over 70% occur only once, and just over 8% lies in the top ten. The sample comprised PBMCs. All receptors derive from a man aged 55 to 70 in good health and CMV-seronegative.

The table lists this clone with a few counts. This chain links TRBV2 with TRBJ1-3; TRBD1 matches 7 bases. The CDR3 has 14 amino acids. Germline V gene lookup returns CDR1 SNHLY and CDR2 FYNNEI. V shed 5 bases and J 4 bases; nucleotides not matched to a gene: 5. The CDR3 region has the DNA TGTGCCAGCAGTAAGACAGGGCCCGGAAACACCATATATTTT. Its translation: CASSKTGPGNTIYF.

V usage is TRBV4-2 and J usage is TRBJ2-3; 11 nucleotides agree with TRBD2. This CDR3 is built from 16 residues. Unmatched junction bases numbered 7, after V lost 4 bases and J lost 4 bases. The V gene's germline CDR1 is LGHNA and CDR2 YNFKEQ. This CDR3 reads CASSLTSGSVADTQYF. DNA of the CDR3: TGTGCCAGCAGCCTTACTAGCGGGAGTGTGGCAGATACGCAGTATTTT.

V usage is TRBV7-9 and J usage is TRBJ2-3; the match to TRBD2 covers 8 bases. Germline V gene lookup returns CDR1 SEHNR and CDR2 FQNEAQ (reference sequence). The junction had 19 bases not matched to a gene; V was cut back by 5 bases and J by 6 bases. This CDR3 has 18 amino acids. The CDR3 DNA sequence: TGTGCCAGCAGCCCCCGCCGGGTAGCGGGACCAGGGTGGGATACGCAGTATTTT. Amino acid sequence: CASSPRRVAGPGWDTQYF.

The CDR3 nucleotides read TGTGCCAGCAGTGCCCCCCTAGCGGGAGGGCCGGGGGAGACCCAGTACTTC. It codes for CASSAPLAGGPGETQYF. The chain is built from TRBV25-1 and TRBJ2-5, with 12 bases aligning to TRBD2. Germline-derived CDR1 and CDR2 are MGHDK and SYGVNS. The trim removed 4 bases at V and 5 bases at J, leaving 11 bases unmatched. The CDR3 contains 17 residues.

There are a few counts of this clone. The chain couples TRBV5-4 to TRBJ1-2, with a tentative D call TRBD1 (6 bases). CDR1 is SGHNT and CDR2 is YYREEE in the germline V gene (reference sequence). The CDR3 is made up of 17 amino acids. V was cut by 0 bases and J by 6 bases, with 21 bases left in between. CDR3: CASSLEYGGARFDGYTF. The CDR3 DNA sequence: TGTGCCAGCAGCTTGGAATATGGGGGGGCGCGGTTTGATGGCTACACCTTC.

The rearrangement links TRBV7-4 to TRBJ1-6; 9 bases line up with TRBD1. Germline-derived CDR1 and CDR2 are SGHVT and SQSDAQ. V lost 5 bases, J lost 7 bases, and 3 bases stayed unmatched. The CDR3 is 14 residues long. CDR3 sequence reads: CASSLDRGNSPLHF. The CDR3 nucleotides read TGTGCCAGCAGCCTCGACAGGGGGAATTCACCCCTCCACTTT.

The V and J genes are TRBV7-8 and TRBJ2-2; the D gene is possibly TRBD2 (5 bases). Germline CDR1 and CDR2: SGHVS and FQNEAQ. The CDR3 has 14 residues. Trimming removed 5 bases from V and 5 bases from J, with 12 bases in between. CDR3 sequence reads: CASSPLAGTGELFF. The CDR3 DNA is TGTGCCAGCAGCCCCCTAGCTGGAACCGGGGAGCTGTTTTTT. Variable domain in full (rest from reference TRBV7-8 and TRBJ2-2): GAGVSQSPRYKVAKRGQDVALRCDPISGHVSLFWYQQALGQGPEFLTYFQNEAQLDKSGLPSDRFFAERPEGSVSTLKIQRTQQEDSAVYLCASSPLAGTGELFFGEGSRLTVL.

This clone has a handful of counts. The chain links TRBV11-2 to TRBJ1-1, with no clear D. The CDR3 loop spans 13 amino acids. The germline V and J ends were trimmed by 2 bases and 1 base, with 5 bases remaining between them. CDR1 SGHAT and CDR2 FQNNGV come from the germline V gene. CDR3: CASSLQWNTEAFF. The CDR3 DNA reads TGTGCCAGCAGCTTACAATGGAACACTGAAGCTTTCTTT.

This clone was counted a few times. J is TRBJ1-1 and V is TRBV5-4; TRBD1 matches at 11 bases. CDR1 and CDR2 (germline): SGHNT, YYREEE (reference sequence). The CDR3 is 17 amino acids. Trimming cost V 0 bases and J 1 base; bases outside gene matches: 5. The CDR3 is CASSLGTGGRRNTEAFF. The CDR3 bases are TGTGCCAGCAGCTTGGGGACAGGGGGCAGGAGGAACACTGAAGCTTTCTTT.

This clone has more than one count but fewer than ten. The chain recombines TRBV27 with TRBJ2-1, with TRBD2 matching 12 bases. Germline V gene lookup returns CDR1 MNHEY and CDR2 SMNVEV (reference sequence). Trimming took 5 bases from V and 2 from J; bases not matched to a gene: 4. The CDR3 is made up of 16 amino acids. DNA for the CDR3: TGTGCCAGCAGTGGTCGGACTAGCGGGGCCTACAATGAGCAGTTCTTC. Protein sequence: CASSGRTSGAYNEQFF.

This chain uses TRBV2 with TRBJ1-6, with TRBD1 matching over 7 bases. The CDR3 loop spans 14 amino acids. Germline V gene sequence: CDR1 SNHLY, CDR2 FYNNEI. Trimming cost V 5 bases and J 4 bases; bases outside gene matches: 2. The CDR3 DNA reads as TGTGCCAGCAGTCGGGACAGATATAATTCACCCCTCCACTTT. Translated, it gives CASSRDRYNSPLHF. Based on the CDR3 plus reference TRBV2 and TRBJ1-6, the full variable domain is EPEVTQTPSHQVTQMGQEVILRCVPISNHLYFYWYRQILGQKVEFLVSFYNNEISEKSEIFDDQFSVERPDGSNFTLKIRSTKLEDSAMYFCASSRDRYNSPLHFGNGTRLTVT.

This rearrangement joins TRBV28 to TRBJ1-1; 10 bases agree with TRBD1. The trim removed 4 bases at V and 4 bases at J, leaving 6 bases unmatched. Germline V CDR1 and CDR2: MDHEN, SYDVKM. The CDR3 is 15 amino acids. The CDR3: CASSSRGQGGTEAFF. The DNA of the CDR3 is TGTGCCAGCAGTTCCCGTGGACAGGGGGGCACTGAAGCTTTCTTT.

The V call is TRBV28, the J call TRBJ1-2; D not certain. Trimming stripped 7 bases from V and 6 bases from J, with 21 bases between. The CDR3 covers 15 residues. CDR1 and CDR2 from the germline V gene are MDHEN and SYDVKM. DNA for the CDR3: TGTGCCAGCATCAGTGAGCCCCAATTCGGGAATGGCTACACCTTC. Its translation: CASISEPQFGNGYTF.

The genes are TRBV5-6 and TRBJ2-3; 13 bases line up with TRBD2. J lost 5 bases, V lost 1 base, and 4 bases had no gene match. The CDR3 contains 16 residues. Germline V gene sequence: CDR1 SGHDT, CDR2 YYEEEE. The CDR3 region is CASSLFTSGREDTQYF. The DNA for the CDR3 is TGTGCCAGCAGCTTGTTCACTAGCGGGAGGGAAGATACGCAGTATTTT.